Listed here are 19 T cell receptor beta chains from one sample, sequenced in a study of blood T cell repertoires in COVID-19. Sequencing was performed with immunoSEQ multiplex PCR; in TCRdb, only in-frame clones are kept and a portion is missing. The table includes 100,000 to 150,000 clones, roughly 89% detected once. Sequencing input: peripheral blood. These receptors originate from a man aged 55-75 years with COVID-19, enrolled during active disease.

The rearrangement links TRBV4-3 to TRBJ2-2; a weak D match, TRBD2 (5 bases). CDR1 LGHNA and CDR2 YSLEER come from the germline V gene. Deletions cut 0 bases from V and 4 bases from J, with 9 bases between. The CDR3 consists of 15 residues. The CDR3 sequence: CASSQDLGSTGELFF. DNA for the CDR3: TGCGCCAGCAGCCAAGATTTGGGGAGCACCGGGGAGCTGTTTTTT.

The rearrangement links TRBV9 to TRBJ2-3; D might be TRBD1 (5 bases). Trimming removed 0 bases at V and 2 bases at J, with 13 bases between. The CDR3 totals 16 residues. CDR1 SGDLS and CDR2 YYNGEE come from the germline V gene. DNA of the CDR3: TGTGCCAGCAGCGTAGAAGGGGCAGGGTTCACAGATACGCAGTATTTT. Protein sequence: CASSVEGAGFTDTQYF.

The CDR3 region is CASSALQGSSEKLFF. The CDR3 nucleotides read TGTGCCAGCAGCGCCTTACAGGGAAGCAGTGAAAAACTGTTTTTT. The chain uses TRBV9 and TRBJ1-4, with D perhaps matching TRBD1 (6 bases). The V gene's germline CDR1 is SGDLS and CDR2 YYNGEE. Trimming removed 3 bases from V and 7 bases from J, with 16 bases in between. This CDR3 comprises 15 residues.

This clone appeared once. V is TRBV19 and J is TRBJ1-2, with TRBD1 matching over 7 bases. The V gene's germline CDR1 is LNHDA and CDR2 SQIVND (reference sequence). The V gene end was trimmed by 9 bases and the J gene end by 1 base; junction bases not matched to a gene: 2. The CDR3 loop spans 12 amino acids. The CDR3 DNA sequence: TGTGCCAGCGGGACAGTTAACTATGGCTACACCTTC. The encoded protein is CASGTVNYGYTF.

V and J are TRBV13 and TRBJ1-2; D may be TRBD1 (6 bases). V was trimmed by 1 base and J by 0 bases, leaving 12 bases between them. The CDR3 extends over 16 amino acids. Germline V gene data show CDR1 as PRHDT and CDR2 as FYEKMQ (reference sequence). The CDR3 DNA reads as TGTGCCAGCAGCTTAGTTGGGGGGGCGGCTAACTATGGCTACACCTTC. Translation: CASSLVGGAANYGYTF.

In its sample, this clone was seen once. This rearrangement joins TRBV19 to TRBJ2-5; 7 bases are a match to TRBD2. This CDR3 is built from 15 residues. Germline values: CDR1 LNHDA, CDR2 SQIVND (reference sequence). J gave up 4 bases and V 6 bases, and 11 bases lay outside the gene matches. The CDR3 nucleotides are TGTGCCAGTAGCTTGGGAGGGGAGCTAAGAGAGACCCAGTACTTC. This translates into CASSLGGELRETQYF.

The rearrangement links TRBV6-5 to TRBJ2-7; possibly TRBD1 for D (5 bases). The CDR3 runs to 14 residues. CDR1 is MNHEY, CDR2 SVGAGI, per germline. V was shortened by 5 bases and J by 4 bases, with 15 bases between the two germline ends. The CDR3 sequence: CASSIGALQYEQYF. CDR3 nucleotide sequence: TGTGCCAGCAGTATAGGGGCACTCCAGTACGAGCAGTACTTC.

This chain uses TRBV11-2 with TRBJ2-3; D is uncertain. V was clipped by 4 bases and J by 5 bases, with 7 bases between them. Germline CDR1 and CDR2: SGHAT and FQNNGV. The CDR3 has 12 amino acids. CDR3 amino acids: CASSSNRDTQYF. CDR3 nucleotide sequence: TGTGCCAGCAGCTCAAACAGAGATACGCAGTATTTT.

For the CDR3, the DNA is TGTGCCATCCGGGGTAGAAATCAGCCCCAGCATTTT. Protein: CAIRGRNQPQHF. The rearrangement links TRBV2 to TRBJ1-5; D remains unclear. The CDR3 totals 12 residues. V was cut by 10 bases and J by 4 bases, with 11 bases left in between. The germline CDR1 and CDR2 sequences are SNHLY and FYNNEI.

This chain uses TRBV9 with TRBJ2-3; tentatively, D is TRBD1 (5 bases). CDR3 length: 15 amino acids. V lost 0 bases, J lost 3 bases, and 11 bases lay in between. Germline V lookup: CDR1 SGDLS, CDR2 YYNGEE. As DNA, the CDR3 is TGTGCCAGCAGCGTAGGGGGCTGGGGTACAGATACGCAGTATTTT. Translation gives CASSVGGWGTDTQYF.

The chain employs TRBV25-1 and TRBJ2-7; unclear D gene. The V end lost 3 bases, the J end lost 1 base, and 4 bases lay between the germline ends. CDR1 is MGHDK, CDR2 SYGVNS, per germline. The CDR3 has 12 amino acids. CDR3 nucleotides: TGTGCCAGCAGTGACAGATCCTACGAGCAGTACTTC. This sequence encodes CASSDRSYEQYF.

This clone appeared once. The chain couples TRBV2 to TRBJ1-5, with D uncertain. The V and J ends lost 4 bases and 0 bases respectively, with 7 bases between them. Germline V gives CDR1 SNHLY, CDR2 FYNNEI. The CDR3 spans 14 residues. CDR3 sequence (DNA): TGTGCCAGCAGTGGAGTTTATAGCAATCAGCCCCAGCATTTT. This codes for CASSGVYSNQPQHF.

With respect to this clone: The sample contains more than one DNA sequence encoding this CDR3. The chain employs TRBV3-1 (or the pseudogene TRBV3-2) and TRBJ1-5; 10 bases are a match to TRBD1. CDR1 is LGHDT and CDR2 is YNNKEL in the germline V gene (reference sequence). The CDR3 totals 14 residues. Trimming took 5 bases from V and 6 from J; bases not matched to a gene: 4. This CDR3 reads CASSLTGGSQPQHF. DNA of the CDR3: TGTGCCAGCAGCTTGACAGGGGGCAGTCAGCCCCAGCATTTT.

CDR3 bases: TGTGCCAGCAGTGAAGCGCTTCCGGAAGAGACCCAGTACTTC. It specifies CASSEALPEETQYF. The chain combines TRBV2 with TRBJ2-5; no definite D call. Germline-derived CDR1 and CDR2 are SNHLY and FYNNEI. Trimming cost V 0 bases and J 3 bases, with 8 bases left between them. This CDR3 has 14 residues.

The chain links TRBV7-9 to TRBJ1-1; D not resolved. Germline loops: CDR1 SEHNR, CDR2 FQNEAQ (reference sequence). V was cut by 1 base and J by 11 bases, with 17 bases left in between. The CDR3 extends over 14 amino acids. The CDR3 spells CASSLGEGSSTAFF. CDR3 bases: TGTGCCAGCAGCTTAGGAGAGGGAAGTTCCACTGCTTTCTTT.

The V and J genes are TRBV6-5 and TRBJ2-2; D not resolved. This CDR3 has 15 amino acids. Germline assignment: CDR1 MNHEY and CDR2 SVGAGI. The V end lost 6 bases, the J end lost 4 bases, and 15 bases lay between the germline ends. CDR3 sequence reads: CASRILAPTTGELFF. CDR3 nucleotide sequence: TGTGCCAGCAGGATACTCGCCCCAACCACCGGGGAGCTGTTTTTT.

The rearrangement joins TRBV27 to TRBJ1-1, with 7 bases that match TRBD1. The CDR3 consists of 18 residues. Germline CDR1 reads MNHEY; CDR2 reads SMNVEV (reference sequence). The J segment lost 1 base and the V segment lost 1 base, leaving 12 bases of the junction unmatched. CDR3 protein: CASSLYSYVGTENTEAFF. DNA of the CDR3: TGTGCCAGCAGTTTATACTCATATGTGGGGACAGAGAACACTGAAGCTTTCTTT.

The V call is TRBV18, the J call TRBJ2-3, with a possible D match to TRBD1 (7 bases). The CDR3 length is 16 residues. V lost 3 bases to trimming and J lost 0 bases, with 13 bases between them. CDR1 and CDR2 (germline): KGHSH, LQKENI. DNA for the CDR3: TGTGCCAGCTCACCCCTACAGGGGAGGAGCACAGATACGCAGTATTTT. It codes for CASSPLQGRSTDTQYF.

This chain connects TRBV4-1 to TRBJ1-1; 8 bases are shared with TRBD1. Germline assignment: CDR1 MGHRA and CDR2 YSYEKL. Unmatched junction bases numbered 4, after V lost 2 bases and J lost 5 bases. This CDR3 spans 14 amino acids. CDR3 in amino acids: CASSQSQGATEAFF. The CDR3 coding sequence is TGCGCCAGCAGCCAAAGTCAGGGGGCGACTGAAGCTTTCTTT.